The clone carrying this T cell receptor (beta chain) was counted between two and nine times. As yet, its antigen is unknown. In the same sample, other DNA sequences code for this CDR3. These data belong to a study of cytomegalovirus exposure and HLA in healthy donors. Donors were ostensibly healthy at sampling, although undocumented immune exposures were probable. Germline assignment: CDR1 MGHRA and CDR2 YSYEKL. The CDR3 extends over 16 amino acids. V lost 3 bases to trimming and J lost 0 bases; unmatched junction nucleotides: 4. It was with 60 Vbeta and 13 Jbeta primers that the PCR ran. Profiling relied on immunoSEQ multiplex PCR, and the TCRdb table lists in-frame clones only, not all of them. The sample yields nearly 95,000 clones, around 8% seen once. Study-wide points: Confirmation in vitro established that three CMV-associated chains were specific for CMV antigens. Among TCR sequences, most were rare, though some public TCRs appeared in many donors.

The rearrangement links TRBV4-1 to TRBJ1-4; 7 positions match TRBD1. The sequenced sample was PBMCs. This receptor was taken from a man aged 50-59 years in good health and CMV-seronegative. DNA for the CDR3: TGCGCCAGCAGCCAGGATCAGGGGGCAACTAATGAAAAACTGTTTTTT. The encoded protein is CASSQDQGATNEKLFF.